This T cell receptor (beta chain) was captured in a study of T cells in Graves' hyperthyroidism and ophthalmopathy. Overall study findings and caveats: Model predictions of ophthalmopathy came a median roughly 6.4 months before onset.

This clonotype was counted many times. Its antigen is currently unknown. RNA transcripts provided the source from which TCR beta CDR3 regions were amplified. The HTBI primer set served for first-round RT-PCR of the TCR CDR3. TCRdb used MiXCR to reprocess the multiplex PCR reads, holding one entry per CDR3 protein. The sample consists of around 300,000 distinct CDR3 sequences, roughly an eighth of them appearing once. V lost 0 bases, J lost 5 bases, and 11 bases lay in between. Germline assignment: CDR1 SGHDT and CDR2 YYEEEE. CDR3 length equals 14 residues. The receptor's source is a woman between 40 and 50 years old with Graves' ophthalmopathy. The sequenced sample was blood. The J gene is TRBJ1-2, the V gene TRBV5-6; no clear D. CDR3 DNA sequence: TGTGCCAGCAGCTTGGGGCTGGGAGAATATGGCTACACCTTC. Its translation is CASSLGLGEYGYTF.